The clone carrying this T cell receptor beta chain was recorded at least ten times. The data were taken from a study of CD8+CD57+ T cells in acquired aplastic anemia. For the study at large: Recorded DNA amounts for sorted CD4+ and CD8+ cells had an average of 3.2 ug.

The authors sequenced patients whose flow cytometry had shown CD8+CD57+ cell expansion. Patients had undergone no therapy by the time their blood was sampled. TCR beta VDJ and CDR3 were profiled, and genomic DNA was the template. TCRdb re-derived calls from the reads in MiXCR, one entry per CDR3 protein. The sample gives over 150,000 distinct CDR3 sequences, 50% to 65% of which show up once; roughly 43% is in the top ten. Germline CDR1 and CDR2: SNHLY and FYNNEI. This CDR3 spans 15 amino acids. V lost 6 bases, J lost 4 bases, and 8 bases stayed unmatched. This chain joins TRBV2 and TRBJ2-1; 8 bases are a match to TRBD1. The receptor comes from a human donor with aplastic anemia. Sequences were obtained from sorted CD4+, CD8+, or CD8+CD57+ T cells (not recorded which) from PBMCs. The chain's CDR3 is CASSITGTGYNEQFF. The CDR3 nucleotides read TGTGCCAGCAGCATTACCGGGACAGGATACAATGAGCAGTTCTTC.